The 5 T cell receptor beta chains presented below share a single source sample, sequenced in a study of read filtering for tumor transcriptome and immune sequencing. The library was built from roughly 400 ng RNA with molecular barcoded adaptors for alpha/delta and beta/gamma chains. One entry per CDR3 protein, called by TCRdb with MiXCR from the reads. There are 75,000 to 95,000 distinct CDR3 sequences in the sample; approximately 21% occur only once, and roughly an eighth lies in the top ten. The sample consisted of a population of CD138-negative cells sorted from bone marrow. The receptors come from a donor at least 40 years old with multiple myeloma.

On this clonotype: A much more abundant neighbour one base away suggests this may be a read error. This sequence joins TRBV6-6 and TRBJ2-2; possible D gene TRBD2, 6 bases. Germline-derived CDR1 and CDR2 are MNHNY and SVGAGI (reference sequence). There are 13 residues in the CDR3. CDR3 protein: CASSRLRTGGLFF. The CDR3, as DNA: TGTGCCAGCAGCCGTCTTAGGACCGGGGGGCTGTTTTTT.

This clonotype was found many times. The gene calls are TRBV5-1 and TRBJ2-2, with D perhaps being TRBD1 or TRBD2 (5 bases each). The CDR3 is made up of 15 amino acids. Germline assignment: CDR1 SGHRS and CDR2 YFSETQ. Trimming left V 0 bases short and J 1 base short, with 7 bases between. The CDR3 loop is CASSLVGGNTGELFF. The CDR3 DNA follows: TGCGCCAGCAGCTTGGTTGGGGGGAACACCGGGGAGCTGTTTTTT.

The V gene is TRBV7-8, the J gene TRBJ2-7; D is perhaps TRBD2 (5 bases). From germline, CDR1 is SGHVS and CDR2 FQNEAQ. V dropped 1 base and J dropped 0 bases, with 10 bases sitting between them. This CDR3 region has 15 residues. This CDR3 is CASSLDRGNSYEQYF. As DNA, the CDR3 is TGTGCCAGCAGCTTAGATCGAGGGAACTCCTACGAGCAGTACTTC.

V gene TRBV19 combines with J gene TRBJ2-1; weak D call: TRBD1 (5 bases). Germline V gene sequence: CDR1 LNHDA, CDR2 SQIVND (reference sequence). V lost 5 bases to trimming and J lost 11 bases, with 10 bases between them. The length of the CDR3 is 11 residues. The CDR3 sequence is CASSSRQKQFF. CDR3 DNA: TGTGCCAGTAGTTCTCGACAGAAGCAGTTCTTC.

In its sample, this clonotype was seen many times. The chain recombines TRBV6-1 with TRBJ1-1, with 7 positions matching TRBD1. In germline, CDR1 is MNHNS, CDR2 SASEGT. The CDR3 is 15 amino acids. J was trimmed by 2 bases and V by 3 bases; bases with no gene match: 6. The chain's CDR3 is CASSDLGTANTEAFF. The CDR3 nucleotides are TGTGCCAGCAGTGACCTGGGGACAGCTAACACTGAAGCTTTCTTT.